This TCR beta chain comes out of a study of CD8 T cells in ankylosing spondylitis listed by TCRdb under 2017. Some background on the complete study: The study set out to find disease-linked TCR variants by profiling T cell receptor beta repertoires in ankylosing spondylitis patients and healthy donors. The full study cohort was made up of 25 ankylosing spondylitis patients and some 100 healthy donors. Peripheral blood samples were taken, and synovial fluid was additionally collected from ankylosing spondylitis patients. Overall study outcomes, separate from this receptor: A TCR beta motif of eight highly homologous amino acid variants appeared characteristic of blood from ankylosing spondylitis patients. In peripheral blood, the disease-linked clones were found at relatively low frequencies and had a CD8+ phenotype. Some TCR beta motif variants had previously been reported in synovial fluid and blood of reactive arthritis patients, which suggested common disease-initiation mechanisms. Significant enrichment of the disease-linked clones was reported in matched synovial fluid samples from ankylosing spondylitis patients.

Sequencing used an Illumina HiSeq 2500. TCR beta libraries were prepared by quantitative 5'-RACE with molecular barcodes. In the authors' own workflow: A new computational method based on a probabilistic model of VDJ rearrangement was used to identify disease-linked TCR variants. The raw public reads went through TCRdb reprocessing: fastp at Q25, MiXCR clone calling, in-frame beta chains kept. Identical CDR3 protein sequences are pooled into one entry, listed with their most common genes and DNA. TCRdb assigned the V and J calls; the authors' analysis was not used. The sample contains some 130,000 distinct CDR3 sequences, just under 7.5% of them found a single time. The top ten clonotypes cover approximately 13% of the sample. Deletion took 7 bases off V and 5 bases off J, with a span of 16 bases between the germline ends. There are 14 amino acids in the CDR3, from cysteine to phenylalanine inclusive. The kept DNA is CDR3 alone, 42 bases in frame from the first base. The germline V gene encodes CDR1 SGHVS and CDR2 FNYEAQ.

This clonotype was counted ten times or more. The specificity of this receptor is unknown. No much larger clonotype is one base removed from it; base qualities were not supplied. Material: blood, either unsorted or a sorted T cell fraction (not recorded which). The sequence derives from a female donor with ankylosing spondylitis or in good health (not recorded which). The V gene is TRBV7-6 and the J gene is TRBJ2-3; the D gene is possibly TRBD2, with 7 bases matching. The CDR3 region has the sequence CASTLGGRQDTQYF. The nucleotide sequence reads as follows: TGTGCCAGCACCCTGGGGGGGCGCCAAGATACGCAGTATTTT.